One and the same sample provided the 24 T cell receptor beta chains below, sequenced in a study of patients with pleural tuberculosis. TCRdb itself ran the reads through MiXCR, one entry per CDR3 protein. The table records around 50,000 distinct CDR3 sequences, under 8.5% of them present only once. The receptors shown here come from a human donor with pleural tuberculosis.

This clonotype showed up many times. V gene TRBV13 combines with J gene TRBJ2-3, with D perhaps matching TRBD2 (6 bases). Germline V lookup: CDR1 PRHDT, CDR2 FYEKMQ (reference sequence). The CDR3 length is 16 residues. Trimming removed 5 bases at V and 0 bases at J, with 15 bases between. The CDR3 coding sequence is TGTGCCAGCAGCGAGACCGGGACTTTGAGCACAGATACGCAGTATTTT. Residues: CASSETGTLSTDTQYF.

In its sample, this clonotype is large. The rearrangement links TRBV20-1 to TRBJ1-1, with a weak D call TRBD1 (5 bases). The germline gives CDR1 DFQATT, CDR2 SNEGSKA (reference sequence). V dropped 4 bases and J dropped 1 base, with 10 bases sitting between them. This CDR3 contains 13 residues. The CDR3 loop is CSATTVPNTEAFF. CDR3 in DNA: TGCAGTGCTACGACAGTTCCGAACACTGAAGCTTTCTTT.

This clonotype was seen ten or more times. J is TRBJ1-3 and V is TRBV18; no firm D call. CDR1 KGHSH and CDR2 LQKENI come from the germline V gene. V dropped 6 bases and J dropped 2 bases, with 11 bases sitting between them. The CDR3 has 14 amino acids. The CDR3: CASSPDITGNTIYF. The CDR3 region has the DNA TGTGCCAGCTCGCCCGACATAACTGGAAACACCATATATTTT. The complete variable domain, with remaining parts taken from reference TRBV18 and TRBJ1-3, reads NAGVMQNPRHLVRRRGQEARLRCSPMKGHSHVYWYRQLPEEGLKFMVYLQKENIIDESGMPKERFSAEFPKEGPSILRIQQVVRGDSAAYFCASSPDITGNTIYFGEGSWLTVV.

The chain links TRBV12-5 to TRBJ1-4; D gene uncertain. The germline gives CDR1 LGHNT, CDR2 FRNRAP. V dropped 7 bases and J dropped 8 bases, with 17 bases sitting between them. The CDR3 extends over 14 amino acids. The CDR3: CASDRPQSGEKLFF. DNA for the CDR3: TGTGCTAGTGACCGACCCCAAAGTGGGGAAAAACTGTTTTTT. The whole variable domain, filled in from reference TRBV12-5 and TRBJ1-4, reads DARVTQTPRHKVTEMGQEVTMRCQPILGHNTVFWYRQTMMQGLELLAYFRNRAPLDDSGMPKDRFSAEMPDATLATLKIQPSEPRDSAVYFCASDRPQSGEKLFFGSGTQLSVL.

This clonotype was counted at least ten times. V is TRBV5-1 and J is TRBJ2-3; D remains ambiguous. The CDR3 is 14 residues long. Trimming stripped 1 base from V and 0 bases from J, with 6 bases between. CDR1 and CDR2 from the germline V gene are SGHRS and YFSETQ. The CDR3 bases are TGCGCCAGCAGCTTGTTACAGAGCACAGATACGCAGTATTTT. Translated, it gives CASSLLQSTDTQYF.

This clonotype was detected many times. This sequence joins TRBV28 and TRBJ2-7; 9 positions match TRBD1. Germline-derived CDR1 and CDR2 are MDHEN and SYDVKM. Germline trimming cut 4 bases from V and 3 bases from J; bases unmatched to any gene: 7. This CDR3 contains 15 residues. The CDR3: CASSSVPGQGYEQYV. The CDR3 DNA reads TGTGCCAGCAGTTCTGTTCCGGGACAGGGCTACGAGCAGTACGTC.

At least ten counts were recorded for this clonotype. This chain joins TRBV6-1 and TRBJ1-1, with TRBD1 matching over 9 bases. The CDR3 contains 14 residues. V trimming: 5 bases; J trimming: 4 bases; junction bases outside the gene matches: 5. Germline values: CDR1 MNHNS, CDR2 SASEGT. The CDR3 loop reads CASSRTGGGTEAFF. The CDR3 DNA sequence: TGTGCCAGCAGTCGTACAGGGGGCGGCACTGAAGCTTTCTTT.

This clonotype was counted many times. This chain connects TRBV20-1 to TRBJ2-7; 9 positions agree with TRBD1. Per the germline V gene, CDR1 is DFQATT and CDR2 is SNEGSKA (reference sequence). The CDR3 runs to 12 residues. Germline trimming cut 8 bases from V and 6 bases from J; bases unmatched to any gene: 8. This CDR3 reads CSLPGQGAEQYF. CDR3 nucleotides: TGCAGTTTACCGGGACAGGGCGCCGAGCAGTACTTC.

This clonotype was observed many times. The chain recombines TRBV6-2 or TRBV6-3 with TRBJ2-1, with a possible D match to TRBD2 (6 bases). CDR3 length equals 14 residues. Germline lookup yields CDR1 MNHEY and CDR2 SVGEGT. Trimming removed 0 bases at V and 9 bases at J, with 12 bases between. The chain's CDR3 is CASSYSRAGSEQFF. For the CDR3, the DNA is TGTGCCAGCAGTTACTCAAGGGCGGGGAGTGAGCAGTTCTTC.

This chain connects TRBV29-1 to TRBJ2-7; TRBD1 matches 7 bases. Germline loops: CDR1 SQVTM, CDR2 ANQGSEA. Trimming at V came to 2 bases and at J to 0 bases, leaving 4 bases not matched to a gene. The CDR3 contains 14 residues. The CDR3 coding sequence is TGCAGCGTTGAACTTCCAGGGGGCTCCTACGAGCAGTACTTC. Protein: CSVELPGGSYEQYF.

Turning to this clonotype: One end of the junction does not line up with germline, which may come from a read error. CDR3 DNA sequence: TGTGCCAGCACCCAAGATCTCGGAGTCACTGAAGCTTTCTTT. It is translated as CASTQDLGVTEAFF. This chain links TRBV3-1 with TRBJ1-1; no reliable D call. The CDR3 is made up of 14 amino acids. Germline CDR1 LGHDT, CDR2 YNNKEL (reference sequence).

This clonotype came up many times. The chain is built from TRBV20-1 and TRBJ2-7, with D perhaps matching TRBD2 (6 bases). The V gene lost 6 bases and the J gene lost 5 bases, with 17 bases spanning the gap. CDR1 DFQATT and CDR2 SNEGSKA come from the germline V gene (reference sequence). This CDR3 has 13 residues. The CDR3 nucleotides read TGCAGTGCCGAACAGGAGGGTAGGGACGAGCAGTACTTC. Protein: CSAEQEGRDEQYF.

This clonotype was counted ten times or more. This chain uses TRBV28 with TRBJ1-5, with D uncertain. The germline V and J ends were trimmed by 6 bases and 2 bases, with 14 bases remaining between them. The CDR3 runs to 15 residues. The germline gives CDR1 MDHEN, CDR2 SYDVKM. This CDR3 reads CASSPSGVRNQPQHF. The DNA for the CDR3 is TGTGCCAGCAGCCCTTCTGGGGTCCGCAATCAGCCCCAGCATTTT. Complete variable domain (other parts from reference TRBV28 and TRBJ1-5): DVKVTQSSRYLVKRTGEKVFLECVQDMDHENMFWYRQDPGLGLRLIYFSYDVKMKEKGDIPEGYSVSREKKERFSLILESASTNQTSMYLCASSPSGVRNQPQHFGDGTRLSIL.

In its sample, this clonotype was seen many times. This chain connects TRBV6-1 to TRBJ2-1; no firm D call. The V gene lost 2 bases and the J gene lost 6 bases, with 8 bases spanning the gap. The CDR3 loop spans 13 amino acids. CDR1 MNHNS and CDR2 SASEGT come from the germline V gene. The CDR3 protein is CASSERPGNEQFF. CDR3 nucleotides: TGTGCCAGCAGTGAACGCCCAGGCAATGAGCAGTTCTTC.

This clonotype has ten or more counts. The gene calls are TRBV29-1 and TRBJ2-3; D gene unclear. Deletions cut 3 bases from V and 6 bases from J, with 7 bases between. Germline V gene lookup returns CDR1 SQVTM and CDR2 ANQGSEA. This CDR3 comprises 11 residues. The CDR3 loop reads CSVEVGDTQYF. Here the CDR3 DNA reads TGCAGCGTTGAGGTCGGGGATACGCAGTATTTT.

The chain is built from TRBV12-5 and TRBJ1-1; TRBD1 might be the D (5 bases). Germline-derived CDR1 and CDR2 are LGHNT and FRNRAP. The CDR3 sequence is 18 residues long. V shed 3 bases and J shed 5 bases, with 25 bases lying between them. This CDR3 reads CASGFIIPRDPGRTEAFF. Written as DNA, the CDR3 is TGTGCTAGTGGTTTCATCATTCCCCGGGACCCCGGCAGAACTGAAGCTTTCTTT.

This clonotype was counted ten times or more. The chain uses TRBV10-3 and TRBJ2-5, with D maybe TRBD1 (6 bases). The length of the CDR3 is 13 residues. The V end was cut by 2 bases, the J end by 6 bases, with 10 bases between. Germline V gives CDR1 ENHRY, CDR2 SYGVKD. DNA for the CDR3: TGTGCCATCAGTGAGCAACAGGGCCAGACCCAGTACTTC. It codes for CAISEQQGQTQYF.

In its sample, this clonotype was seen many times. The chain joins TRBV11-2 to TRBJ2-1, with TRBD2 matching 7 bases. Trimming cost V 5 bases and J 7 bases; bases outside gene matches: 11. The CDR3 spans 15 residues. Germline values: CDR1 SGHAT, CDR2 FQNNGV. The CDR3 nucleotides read TGTGCCAGCAGCCCATGGGCGGGAGAAATGAATGAGCAGTTCTTC. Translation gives CASSPWAGEMNEQFF.

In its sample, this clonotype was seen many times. CDR3 sequence (DNA): TGTGCCAGCTCATTCCGGGAGCCTGAGCAGTTCTTC. Its protein is CASSFREPEQFF. The V gene is TRBV18, the J gene TRBJ2-1, with a possible D match to TRBD2 (6 bases). The CDR3 length is 12 residues. Trimming pared 5 bases from V and 9 bases from J, leaving 11 bases between. CDR1 and CDR2 (germline): KGHSH, LQKENI.

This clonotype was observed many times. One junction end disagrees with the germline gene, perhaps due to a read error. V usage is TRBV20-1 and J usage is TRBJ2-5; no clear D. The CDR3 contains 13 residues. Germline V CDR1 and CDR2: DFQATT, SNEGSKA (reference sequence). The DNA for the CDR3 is TGCAGCCACTTGGCTGGGAACCAAGAGACCCCGTACTTC. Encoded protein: CSHLAGNQETPYF.

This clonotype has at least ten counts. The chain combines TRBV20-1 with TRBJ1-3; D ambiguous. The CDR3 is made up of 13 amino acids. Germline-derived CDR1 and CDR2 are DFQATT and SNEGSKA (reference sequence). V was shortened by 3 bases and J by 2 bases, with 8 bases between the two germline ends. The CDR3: CSASRVTGNTIYF. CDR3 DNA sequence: TGCAGTGCTAGTCGTGTTACTGGAAACACCATATATTTT.

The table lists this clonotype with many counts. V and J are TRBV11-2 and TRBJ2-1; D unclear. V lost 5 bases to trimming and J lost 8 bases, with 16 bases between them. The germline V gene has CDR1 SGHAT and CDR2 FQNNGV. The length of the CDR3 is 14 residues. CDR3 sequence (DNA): TGTGCCAGCAGCACAAAGACGGGCAGGCATGAGCAGTTCTTC. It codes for CASSTKTGRHEQFF.

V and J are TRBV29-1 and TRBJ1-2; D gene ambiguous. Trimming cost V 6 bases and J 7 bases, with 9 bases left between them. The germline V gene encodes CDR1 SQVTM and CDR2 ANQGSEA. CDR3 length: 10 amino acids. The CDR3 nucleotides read TGCAGCGTAGCCGAACCTGGCTACACCTTC. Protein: CSVAEPGYTF.

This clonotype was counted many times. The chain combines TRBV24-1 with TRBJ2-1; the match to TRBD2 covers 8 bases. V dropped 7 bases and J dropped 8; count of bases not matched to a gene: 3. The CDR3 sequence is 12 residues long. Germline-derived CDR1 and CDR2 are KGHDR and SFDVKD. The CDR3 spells CATSTSGDEQFF. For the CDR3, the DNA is TGTGCCACCAGCACTAGCGGAGATGAGCAGTTCTTC.